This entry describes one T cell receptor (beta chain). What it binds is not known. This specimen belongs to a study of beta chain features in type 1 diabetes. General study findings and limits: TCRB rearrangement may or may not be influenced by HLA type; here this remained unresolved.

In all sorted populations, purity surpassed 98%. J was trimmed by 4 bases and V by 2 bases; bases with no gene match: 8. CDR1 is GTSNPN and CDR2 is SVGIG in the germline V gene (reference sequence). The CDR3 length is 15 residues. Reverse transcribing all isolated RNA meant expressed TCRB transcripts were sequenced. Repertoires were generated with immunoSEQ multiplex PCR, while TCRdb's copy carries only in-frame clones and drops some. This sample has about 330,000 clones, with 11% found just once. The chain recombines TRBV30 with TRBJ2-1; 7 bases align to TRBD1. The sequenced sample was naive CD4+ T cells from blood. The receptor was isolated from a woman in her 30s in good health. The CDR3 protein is CAWSIGQDGYNEQFF. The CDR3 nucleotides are TGTGCCTGGAGTATAGGACAGGATGGGTACAATGAGCAGTTCTTC.